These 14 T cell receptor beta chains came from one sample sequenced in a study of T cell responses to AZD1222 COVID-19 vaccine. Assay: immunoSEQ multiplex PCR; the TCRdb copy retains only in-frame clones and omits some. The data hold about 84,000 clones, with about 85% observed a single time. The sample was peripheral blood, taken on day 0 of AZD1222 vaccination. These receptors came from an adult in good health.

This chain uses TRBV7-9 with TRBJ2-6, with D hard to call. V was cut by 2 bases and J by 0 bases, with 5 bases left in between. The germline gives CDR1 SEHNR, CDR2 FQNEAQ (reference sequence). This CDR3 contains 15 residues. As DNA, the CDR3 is TGTGCCAGCAGCTTACAAAGCTCTGGGGCCAACGTCCTGACTTTC. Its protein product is CASSLQSSGANVLTF. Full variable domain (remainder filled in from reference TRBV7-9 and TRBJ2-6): DTGVSQNPRHKITKRGQNVTFRCDPISEHNRLYWYRQTLGQGPEFLTYFQNEAQLEKSRLLSDRFSAERPKGSFSTLEIQRTEQGDSAMYLCASSLQSSGANVLTFGAGSRLTVL.

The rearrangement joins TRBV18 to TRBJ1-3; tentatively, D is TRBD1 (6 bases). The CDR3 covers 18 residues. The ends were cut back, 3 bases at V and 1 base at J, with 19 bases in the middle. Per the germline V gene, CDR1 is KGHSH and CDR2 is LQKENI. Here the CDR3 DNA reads TGTGCCAGCTCACCTCTCAGGGGTGCGGGGTCATCTGGAAACACCATATATTTT. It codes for CASSPLRGAGSSGNTIYF. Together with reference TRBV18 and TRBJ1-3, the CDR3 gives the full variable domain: NAGVMQNPRHLVRRRGQEARLRCSPMKGHSHVYWYRQLPEEGLKFMVYLQKENIIDESGMPKERFSAEFPKEGPSILRIQQVVRGDSAAYFCASSPLRGAGSSGNTIYFGEGSWLTVV.

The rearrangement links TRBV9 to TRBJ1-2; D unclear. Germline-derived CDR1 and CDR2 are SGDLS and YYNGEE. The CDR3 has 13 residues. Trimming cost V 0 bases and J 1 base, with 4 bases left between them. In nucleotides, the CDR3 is TGTGCCAGCAGCGTAGGCGTTAACTATGGCTACACCTTC. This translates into CASSVGVNYGYTF.

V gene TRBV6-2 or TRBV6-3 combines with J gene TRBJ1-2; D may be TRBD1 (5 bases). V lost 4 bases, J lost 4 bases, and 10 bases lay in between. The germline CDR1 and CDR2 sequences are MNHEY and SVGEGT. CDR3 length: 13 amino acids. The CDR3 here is CASSSGGSYGYTF. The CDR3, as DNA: TGTGCCAGCAGTTCTGGGGGTTCCTATGGCTACACCTTC.

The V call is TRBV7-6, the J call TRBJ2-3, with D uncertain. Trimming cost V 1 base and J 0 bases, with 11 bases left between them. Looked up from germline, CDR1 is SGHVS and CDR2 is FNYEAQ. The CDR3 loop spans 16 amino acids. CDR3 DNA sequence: TGTGCCAGCAGCTTAGTCGACTCATTTAGCACAGATACGCAGTATTTT. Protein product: CASSLVDSFSTDTQYF.

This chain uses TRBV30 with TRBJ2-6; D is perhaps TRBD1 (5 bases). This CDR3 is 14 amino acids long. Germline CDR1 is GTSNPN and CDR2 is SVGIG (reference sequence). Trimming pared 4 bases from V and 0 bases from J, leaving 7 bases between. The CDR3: CAWTGISGANVLTF. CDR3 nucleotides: TGTGCCTGGACAGGGATCTCTGGGGCCAACGTCCTGACTTTC.

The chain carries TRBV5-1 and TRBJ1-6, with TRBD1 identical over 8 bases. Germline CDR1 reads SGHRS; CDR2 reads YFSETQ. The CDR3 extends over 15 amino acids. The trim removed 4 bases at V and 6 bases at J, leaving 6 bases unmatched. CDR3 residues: CASSIGQGVNSPLHF. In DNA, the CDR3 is TGCGCCAGCAGCATCGGACAGGGAGTTAATTCACCCCTCCACTTT. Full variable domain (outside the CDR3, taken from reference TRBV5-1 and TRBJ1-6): KAGVTQTPRYLIKTRGQQVTLSCSPISGHRSVSWYQQTPGQGLQFLFEYFSETQRNKGNFPGRFSGRQFSNSRSEMNVSTLELGDSALYLCASSIGQGVNSPLHFGNGTRLTVT.

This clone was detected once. The CDR3 DNA sequence: TGTGCCAGCAGCCAAGATCACCCGGGACAGGGGCTCTACAATGAGCAGTTCTTC. Translation: CASSQDHPGQGLYNEQFF. The rearrangement links TRBV3-1 (or the pseudogene TRBV3-2) to TRBJ2-1; 10 bases map to TRBD1. The CDR3 covers 18 residues. Germline assignment: CDR1 LGHDT and CDR2 YNNKEL (reference sequence). Trimming at V came to 0 bases and at J to 3 bases, leaving 8 bases not matched to a gene.

In DNA form, the CDR3 reads TGTGCCAGTATTTCGAGGACAGGGGGAAGTCAGCCCCAGCATTTT. Protein: CASISRTGGSQPQHF. V is TRBV19 and J is TRBJ1-5; 10 nucleotides align to TRBD1. The V segment lost 7 bases and the J segment 6 bases; nucleotides outside the gene matches: 9. The CDR3 is 15 amino acids. Germline V lookup: CDR1 LNHDA, CDR2 SQIVND (reference sequence).

The CDR3 spells CASSPDITGGYTF. CDR3 DNA: TGTGCCAGCTCACCAGACATAACGGGTGGCTACACCTTC. The rearrangement joins TRBV18 to TRBJ1-2; no firm D call. Trimming left V 2 bases short and J 7 bases short, with 11 bases between. CDR3 length: 13 amino acids. Germline V gene data show CDR1 as KGHSH and CDR2 as LQKENI.

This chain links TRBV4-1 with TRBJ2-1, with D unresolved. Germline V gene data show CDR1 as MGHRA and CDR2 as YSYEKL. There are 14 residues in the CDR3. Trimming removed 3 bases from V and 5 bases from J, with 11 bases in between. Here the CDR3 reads CASSHELLDNEQFF. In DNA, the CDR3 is TGCGCCAGCAGCCACGAACTCCTTGACAATGAGCAGTTCTTC.

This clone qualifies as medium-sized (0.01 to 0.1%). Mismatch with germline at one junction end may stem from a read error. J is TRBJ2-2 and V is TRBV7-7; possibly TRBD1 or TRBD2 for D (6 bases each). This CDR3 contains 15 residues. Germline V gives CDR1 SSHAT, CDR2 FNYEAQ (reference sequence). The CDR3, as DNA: TGTGCTAGCAGCTCGCCGGGGGCGGACACCGGGGAGCTGTTTTTT. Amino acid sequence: CASSSPGADTGELFF.

The CDR3 DNA reads as TGCGCCAGCAGTGCGGCCGATAATTCACCCCTCCACTTT. Residues: CASSAADNSPLHF. The chain has TRBV10-1 and TRBJ1-6; D unresolved. Trimming left V 4 bases short and J 5 bases short, with 6 bases between. From germline, CDR1 is WNHNN and CDR2 SYGVQD (reference sequence). The CDR3 totals 13 residues.

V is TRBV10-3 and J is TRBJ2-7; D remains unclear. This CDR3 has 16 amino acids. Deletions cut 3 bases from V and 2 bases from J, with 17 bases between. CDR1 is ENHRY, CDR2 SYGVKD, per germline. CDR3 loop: CAISDPDRLSTYEQYF. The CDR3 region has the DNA TGTGCCATCAGTGATCCTGACCGCCTGTCGACCTACGAGCAGTACTTC.